One T cell receptor (beta chain) is described in this entry. Its antigen is undetermined. This CDR3 is 17 amino acids long. The ends were cut back, 4 bases at V and 0 bases at J, with 13 bases in the middle. Germline V lookup: CDR1 KGHSH, CDR2 LQKENI. This specimen comes from a study of PD-L1 blockade in urothelial cancer. Study-level findings and limits: Better survival was predicted when blood TCR clonality before treatment fell below the median.

Time point given: pretreatment peripheral blood. Sample contribution per patient ranged from 1 to 8, covering pretreatment and on-treatment. Profiling relied on immunoSEQ multiplex PCR, and the TCRdb table lists in-frame clones only, not all of them. The sample has more than 35,000 clones; approximately 86% are singletons. The TCR sequence derives from an elderly man with urothelial cancer. The chain couples TRBV18 to TRBJ2-6, with a weak D call TRBD1 (6 bases). The specimen was PBMCs, collected around atezolizumab (anti-PD-L1) treatment. The DNA for the CDR3 is TGTGCCAGCTCACGAGGACAGCTTATCTCTGGGGCCAACGTCCTGACTTTC. Amino acid sequence: CASSRGQLISGANVLTF.